This T cell receptor (beta chain) was profiled in a study of persistence of HIV-infected CD4 T cells. This nonspecific control used anti-CD3/anti-CD28 bead stimulation of CD4+ T cells. CD4+ T cells upregulating both CD40 ligand and CD69 were sorted as responding cells. For at least 4 years, plasma HIV-1 RNA was undetectable (<50 copies/mL). Sequencing used immunoSEQ version 4 in survey mode. Only in-frame clones appear in the TCRdb table, and some are missing; sequencing was by immunoSEQ multiplex PCR. The sample has under 55,000 clones; about 87% are singletons. Details on this clone: Its target is not known.

From germline, CDR1 is MNHEY and CDR2 SMNVEV (reference sequence). This CDR3 is built from 14 residues. Trimming stripped 8 bases from V and 5 bases from J, with 18 bases between. The sequences come from CD4+ T cells sorted from PBMCs after roughly 18-hour stimulation, collected from a patient who received antiretroviral therapy. This receptor was obtained from an adult woman with HIV who was CMV-seropositive. The J gene is TRBJ1-1, the V gene TRBV27, with a weak D call TRBD1 (6 bases). The CDR3 DNA is TGTGCCAGCGGCATAGGTAGGGGGGGGACTGAAGCTTTCTTT. Encoded protein: CASGIGRGGTEAFF.